This TCR beta chain was recorded in a study of blood T cell repertoires in COVID-19. Assay: immunoSEQ multiplex PCR; the TCRdb copy retains only in-frame clones and omits some. The sample shows approximately 260,000 clones, about 89% of them seen only once. Sequencing used peripheral blood. The receptor was derived from a man in his fifties or sixties with acute or convalescent COVID-19.

The CDR3 nucleotides are TGCGCCAGCAGCTTGGGGCCCCCGGCGACTCCCTACGAGCAGTACTTC. Translating it yields CASSLGPPATPYEQYF. V gene TRBV5-1 combines with J gene TRBJ2-7; D is unresolved. The CDR3 has 16 amino acids. In germline, CDR1 is SGHRS, CDR2 YFSETQ. Trimming took 0 bases from V and 2 from J, leaving 15 bases between them.